This T cell receptor (beta chain) was found in a study of cytomegalovirus exposure and HLA in healthy donors. In the study overall: Some 85 million unique TCRs, all from HLA-typed donors, were included in an early release of the data. Study outcomes and limitations: Donors were assumed by presence/absence analyses to have roughly uniform sequencing depth.

About this clone: Its matching antigen is unknown.

It was with 60 Vbeta and 13 Jbeta primers that the PCR ran. Per the study methods: In a later analysis, the count reached some 83 million unique TCR beta chains, with roughly 11 million shared. Libraries were prepared by immunoSEQ multiplex PCR; TCRdb keeps only in-frame clonotypes and omits some of them. V, J and clone size are those of that table, while D and trimming were read from the DNA. The profile shows around 160,000 clones, roughly 80% of them singletons. The sequence was obtained from a male donor in good health and CMV-seropositive. Material for sequencing was PBMCs.

For the CDR3, the DNA is TGTGCCAGCACGGAGTTTCTAGCGAGCAATGAGCAGTTCTTC. This translates into CASTEFLASNEQFF. The chain combines TRBV28 with TRBJ2-1; possible D gene TRBD2, 6 bases. The CDR3 contains 14 residues. Trimming stripped 7 bases from V and 6 bases from J, with 16 bases between. Looked up from germline, CDR1 is MDHEN and CDR2 is SYDVKM.